This TCR beta chain was obtained from a study of response to subunit inactivated influenza vaccine (dated by TCRdb to between 2017 and 2018). Background on the whole study: To follow how T cells responded to a trivalent subunit inactivated influenza vaccine, the researchers relied on deep quantitative profiling of the T cell receptor repertoire. Study-wide conclusions, independent of this receptor: The authors proposed that each seasonal influenza vaccination may bring in only a limited number of new T cells.

Remarks on this clonotype: Its specific antigen is unknown. No base qualities exist here, and no much larger clone lies one base off it.

The CDR3 contains 11 residues, cysteine and phenylalanine counted. Only the CDR3 part of the read is kept: 33 bases, read in frame from the first base. Cut back by 7 bases and 5 bases, the V and J ends lie 9 bases apart. The CDR1 and CDR2 encoded by the germline V gene are MDHEN and SYDVKM. Library creation used RT-PCR. Sequencing relied on an Illumina HiSeq 2500. TCRdb reworked the public reads: Q25 trimming with fastp, MiXCR clone assembly, productive beta chains retained. One record per CDR3 amino acid sequence lists the most common genes and DNA. In all, the sample holds roughly 190,000 distinct CDR3 sequences, and about 12% of those were seen once. The ten largest clones represent 25% to 35% of the sample. The data were also submitted as part of a second study, on T cells expressing NK-cell markers. From that second study: The TCR beta cDNA libraries were made using 5'RACE template switching, a step that added both a universal primer site and unique molecular identifiers. In sorted CD3+CD56+NKG2C+, CD3+CD56+NKG2C- and CD3+CD56-NKG2C+ T-cell subsets from several donors, TCR beta-chain repertoires were profiled. Among the eight sequenced donors, seven were HCMV-seropositive and one was HCMV-seronegative. To restrict sorting to alphabetaTCR-expressing T cells, an anti-gammadeltaTCR antibody was added in several experiments. In roughly six donors, the dominant CD3+CD56+NKG2C+ clonotypes ranked among the top 10 CD8+ clonotypes, making up about 1.0-7.5% of CD8+ T cells. Those dominant clonotypes were again the most abundant among CD3+CD56-NKG2C+ cells in a few donors, at about 25-60.1%. Whether the expanded NKG2C-expressing T cell clones were specific for HCMV antigens remained unclear. Randomly selected healthy volunteers, three men and five women, were used as the eight sequenced donors. To determine HCMV serostatus, a commercial ELISA kit was used to detect HCMV-specific IgG in serum. Ficoll density gradient centrifugation was used to isolate peripheral blood mononuclear cells from blood. Using Miltenyi isolation kits, CD4+ and CD8+ T cells were isolated from PBMC through magnetic immunoseparation. cDNA synthesis was primed from the TCR beta constant segment, followed by two successive PCR amplification steps. The libraries were sequenced on Illumina HiSeq 2000/2500, MiSeq or NextSeq, producing 2 x 150 bp reads. MIGEC was used to demultiplex reads and group the reads by UMI, and MiTCR was used to assemble and quantify clonotypes. To exclude erroneous sequences, only TCR cDNA sequences supported by at least two reads were retained. The tcR package was used for downstream repertoire analysis, and clonotypes were matched between fractions using CDR3 nucleotide sequence together with V segment. Antigen specificity was annotated against VDJdb with VDJmatch, allowing one amino acid substitution in CDR3.

The sequence links TRBV28 to TRBJ2-7; confidence is insufficient to name the D gene. This specimen consisted of CD8+ T cells sorted from PBMCs, obtained 12 days after vaccination. This clonotype was sampled from a man aged 50-59 years who received an inactivated influenza vaccine. Donor details come from another sample of the same person, matched by shared clones. The nucleotide sequence reads as follows: TGTGCCAGCACCTTTGTGGACGAGCAGTACTTC. This encodes CASTFVDEQYF. The CDR3 plus the reference TRBV28 and TRBJ2-7 genes for the other parts give the full variable domain: DVKVTQSSRYLVKRTGEKVFLECVQDMDHENMFWYRQDPGLGLRLIYFSYDVKMKEKGDIPEGYSVSREKKERFSLILESASTNQTSMYLCASTFVDEQYFGPGTRLTVT.